Shown below are 20 T cell receptor beta chains from a single sample sequenced in a study of molecular identifiers for immune sequencing clone quantification. TCRdb analysed the PCR reads with MiXCR anew, one entry per CDR3 protein. The data hold 490,000 or so distinct CDR3 sequences, with 20% to 25% observed a single time. Specimen: naive CD8+ T cells from blood, with Jurkat cell RNA spiked in. The subset was: FACS-sorted CD8+CD4-CCR7+CD45RA+ naive T cells. These receptors all come from a human donor in good health. Some libraries in this study had Jurkat cell RNA spiked in.

This clonotype was detected a few times. J is TRBJ1-3 and V is TRBV4-3; D is possibly TRBD1 (6 bases). The CDR3 is 16 residues long. Germline lookup yields CDR1 LGHNA and CDR2 YSLEER. V was pared by 0 bases and J by 0 bases, with 9 bases between. CDR3 in amino acids: CASSQDRGASGNTIYF. In DNA, the CDR3 is TGCGCCAGCAGCCAAGATCGGGGGGCCTCTGGAAACACCATATATTTT.

This clonotype was seen only a few times. This rearrangement joins TRBV11-2 to TRBJ2-3; D unclear. There are 14 residues in the CDR3. V shed 4 bases and J shed 5 bases, with 13 bases lying between them. In germline, CDR1 is SGHAT, CDR2 FQNNGV. This CDR3 reads CASSSYSEVDTQYF. Here the CDR3 DNA reads TGTGCCAGCAGCTCGTACAGCGAAGTAGATACGCAGTATTTT.

The genes are TRBV7-8 and TRBJ2-3; 7 positions agree with TRBD1. The CDR3 sequence is 20 residues long. J lost 2 bases, V lost 8 bases, and 25 bases had no gene match. Germline CDR1 and CDR2: SGHVS and FQNEAQ. The CDR3 DNA follows: TGTGCCAGCGCCGCGTCAACTACTGACAGGGATGGGGGTAACACAGATACGCAGTATTTT. Translating it yields CASAASTTDRDGGNTDTQYF.

Only a few counts were recorded for this clonotype. The gene calls are TRBV9 and TRBJ2-5; D call uncertain. V was shortened by 0 bases and J by 1 base, with 7 bases between the two germline ends. Germline CDR1 reads SGDLS; CDR2 reads YYNGEE. The CDR3 is 14 amino acids. The CDR3 is CASSVGVAQETQYF. The CDR3 bases are TGTGCCAGCAGCGTAGGCGTGGCCCAAGAGACCCAGTACTTC. The complete variable domain, with remaining parts taken from reference TRBV9 and TRBJ2-5, reads DSGVTQTPKHLITATGQRVTLRCSPRSGDLSVYWYQQSLDQGLQFLIQYYNGEERAKGNILERFSAQQFPDLHSELNLSSLELGDSALYFCASSVGVAQETQYFGPGTRLLVL.

This clonotype has more than one count but fewer than ten. The CDR3 DNA reads TGTGCCAGCAGTTACTTCCGGGCCTACGAGCAGTACTTC. It codes for CASSYFRAYEQYF. This chain connects TRBV6-2 or TRBV6-3 to TRBJ2-7, with D unclear. V lost 1 base and J 2 bases, leaving 6 bases between the germline ends. This CDR3 is built from 13 residues. The germline V gene has CDR1 MNHEY and CDR2 SVGEGT.

This clonotype came up a few times. V is TRBV27 and J is TRBJ2-5; TRBD2 agrees at 9 bases. There are 14 residues in the CDR3. The germline V gene encodes CDR1 MNHEY and CDR2 SMNVEV (reference sequence). The V gene end was trimmed by 7 bases and the J gene end by 4 bases; junction bases not matched to a gene: 7. The CDR3 loop reads CASKASGAGETQYF. In nucleotides, the CDR3 is TGTGCCAGCAAGGCTAGCGGGGCGGGAGAGACCCAGTACTTC.

This clonotype was counted between two and nine times. The V and J genes are TRBV27 and TRBJ1-2; tentatively, D is TRBD1 (5 bases). This CDR3 comprises 15 residues. V was cut by 2 bases and J by 1 base, with 11 bases left in between. Germline V gives CDR1 MNHEY, CDR2 SMNVEV (reference sequence). The CDR3 sequence is CASSLGGLLNYGYTF. In DNA form, the CDR3 reads TGTGCCAGCAGTTTAGGGGGACTTCTTAACTATGGCTACACCTTC.

Worth noting for this clonotype: This may arise from a read error, as a much more abundant clone is one base away. V is TRBV29-1 and J is TRBJ2-2, with D perhaps assigned TRBD1 or TRBD2 (5 bases each). The germline gives CDR1 SQVTM, CDR2 ANQGSEA. The CDR3 consists of 13 residues. Trimming left V 5 bases short and J 6 bases short, with 13 bases between. The CDR3 region is CSVRDVGAGELFF. CDR3 DNA sequence: TGCAGCGTTCGGGACGTCGGCGCCGGGGAGCTGTTTTTT.

This clonotype was seen ten or more times. CDR3 sequence: CSARNDGTGDYEQYF. DNA of the CDR3: TGCAGTGCTAGAAATGACGGGACAGGGGACTACGAGCAGTACTTC. The V call is TRBV20-1, the J call TRBJ2-7; 10 positions match TRBD1. V shed 2 bases and J 3 bases; nucleotides not matched to a gene: 7. Germline V gene lookup returns CDR1 DFQATT and CDR2 SNEGSKA (reference sequence). This CDR3 is 15 amino acids long.

This clonotype has at least ten counts. The chain carries TRBV5-6 and TRBJ1-5, with a tentative D call TRBD1 (6 bases). Germline CDR1 is SGHDT and CDR2 is YYEEEE. Between the trimmed V and J ends, which lost 2 bases and 5 bases, there was a span of 14 bases. This CDR3 region has 15 residues. CDR3 sequence (DNA): TGTGCCAGCAGCTTCACAGGGCCGGTGGATCAGCCCCAGCATTTT. Its protein product is CASSFTGPVDQPQHF.

In its sample, this clonotype was seen a few times. The V gene is TRBV12-5, the J gene TRBJ1-4, with D uncertain. The V and J ends lost 1 base and 8 bases respectively, with 8 bases between them. Germline CDR1 and CDR2: LGHNT and FRNRAP. The CDR3 has 13 amino acids. This CDR3 is CASGLDSGEKLFF. The CDR3 nucleotides read TGTGCTAGTGGTTTGGATAGCGGGGAAAAACTGTTTTTT.

This clonotype showed up just a few times. This chain joins TRBV6-6 and TRBJ1-5; 9 bases fit TRBD1. Germline CDR1 MNHNY, CDR2 SVGAGI (reference sequence). V dropped 2 bases and J dropped 4; count of bases not matched to a gene: 3. The CDR3 extends over 15 amino acids. The CDR3 DNA reads as TGTGCCAGCAGTTACGGGACAGGGAGAAATCAGCCCCAGCATTTT. Its translation is CASSYGTGRNQPQHF.

To note about this clonotype: An end of the junction differs from the germline gene, which may be a read error. The chain's CDR3 is CASSLNEMLSYVQYF. CDR3 in DNA: TGTGCCAGCAGCTTAAATGAGATGCTCTCCTACGTGCAGTACTTC. The genes are TRBV7-9 and TRBJ2-7; D is ambiguous. The CDR3 length is 15 residues. Looked up from germline, CDR1 is SEHNR and CDR2 is FQNEAQ (reference sequence). Complete variable domain (other parts from reference TRBV7-9 and TRBJ2-7): DTGVSQNPRHKITKRGQNVTFRCDPISEHNRLYWYRQTLGQGPEFLTYFQNEAQLEKSRLLSDRFSAERPKGSFSTLEIQRTEQGDSAMYLCASSLNEMLSYVQYFGPGTRLTVT.

In this sample, this clonotype turned up a few times. The V gene is TRBV11-2, the J gene TRBJ2-5; D might be TRBD2 (7 bases). Trimming cost V 8 bases and J 5 bases, with 21 bases left between them. Germline V CDR1 and CDR2: SGHAT, FQNNGV. This CDR3 contains 15 residues. The CDR3 region has the DNA TGTGCCAGCCAACAGAGTGGGGGGGGCCTTGAGACCCAGTACTTC. Translated: CASQQSGGGLETQYF. Drawing the rest from reference TRBV11-2 and TRBJ2-5, the complete variable domain is EAGVAQSPRYKIIEKRQSVAFWCNPISGHATLYWYQQILGQGPKLLIQFQNNGVVDDSQLPKDRFSAERLKGVDSTLKIQPAKLEDSAVYLCASQQSGGGLETQYFGPGTRLLVL.

V is TRBV21-1 and J is TRBJ2-3; the table calls TRBD1, which could not be checked here. TRBV21-1 is given as a pseudogene. This CDR3 has 14 amino acids. The CDR3 sequence: CASSKFRVPDTQYF. CDR3 nucleotides: TGTGCCAGCAGCAAGTTCAGGGTTCCAGATACGCAGTATTTT.

A remark on this clonotype: A single base separates this from a much larger clone, so it may be a read error. The chain employs TRBV29-1 and TRBJ2-6; D ambiguous. The CDR3 covers 14 residues. V was pared by 4 bases and J by 0 bases, with 7 bases between. CDR1 SQVTM and CDR2 ANQGSEA come from the germline V gene. CDR3 bases: TGCAGCGTTGCACCGTGCTCTGGGGCCAACGTCCTGACTTTC. This sequence encodes CSVAPCSGANVLTF.

This clonotype was counted only a few times. V gene TRBV19 combines with J gene TRBJ2-3, with no clear D. CDR3 length equals 17 residues. Germline CDR1 LNHDA, CDR2 SQIVND (reference sequence). V was clipped by 7 bases and J by 2 bases, with 22 bases between them. Here the CDR3 DNA reads TGTGCCAGTACCAACAACCTCTTGAACTTCCACACAGATACGCAGTATTTT. Its translation: CASTNNLLNFHTDTQYF.

This clonotype was detected a few times. This chain connects TRBV7-2 to TRBJ2-7; 7 nucleotides align to TRBD1. Germline V CDR1 and CDR2: SGHTA, FQGNSA. The CDR3 is 14 residues long. Unmatched junction bases numbered 7, after V lost 4 bases and J lost 4 bases. The CDR3, as DNA: TGTGCCAGCAGCTCCTTGGGACAGTGGTACGAGCAGTACTTC. Translation: CASSSLGQWYEQYF.

This clonotype was observed a few times. V gene TRBV12-3 or TRBV12-4 combines with J gene TRBJ2-7; 7 bases are a match to TRBD1. Losses at the gene ends were 6 bases for V and 7 bases for J; bases not matched to a gene: 9. The CDR3 runs 13 residues. In nucleotides, the CDR3 is TGTGCCAGCAGCAACCGGGACAGCCCAGAGCAGTACTTC. Encoded protein: CASSNRDSPEQYF.

This clonotype came up a few times. This chain joins TRBV6-1 and TRBJ2-7; 9 bases agree with TRBD1. The germline gives CDR1 MNHNS, CDR2 SASEGT. The CDR3 contains 13 residues. Unmatched junction bases numbered 9, after V lost 8 bases and J lost 7 bases. The CDR3 protein is CASRGTGYGEQYF. CDR3 DNA: TGTGCCAGCCGCGGGACAGGGTATGGAGAGCAGTACTTC.